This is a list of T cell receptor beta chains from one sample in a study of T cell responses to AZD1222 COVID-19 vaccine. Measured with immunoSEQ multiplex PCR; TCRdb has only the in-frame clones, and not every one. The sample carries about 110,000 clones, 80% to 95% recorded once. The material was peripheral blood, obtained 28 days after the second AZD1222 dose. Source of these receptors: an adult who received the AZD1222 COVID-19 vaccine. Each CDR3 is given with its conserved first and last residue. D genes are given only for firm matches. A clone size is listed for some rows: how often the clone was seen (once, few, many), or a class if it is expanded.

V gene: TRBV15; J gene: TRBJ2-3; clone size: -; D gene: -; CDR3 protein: CATSRDMGDTQYF; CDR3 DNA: TGTGCCACCAGCAGAGATATGGGGGATACGCAGTATTTT
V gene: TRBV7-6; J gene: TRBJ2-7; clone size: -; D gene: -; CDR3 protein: CASSLARRDEQYF; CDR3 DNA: TGTGCCAGCAGCTTAGCAAGGAGGGACGAGCAGTACTTC
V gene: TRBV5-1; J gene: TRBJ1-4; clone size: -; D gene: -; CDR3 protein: CASSLAKGDNEKLFF; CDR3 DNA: TGCGCCAGCAGCTTGGCCAAAGGGGACAATGAAAAACTGTTTTTT
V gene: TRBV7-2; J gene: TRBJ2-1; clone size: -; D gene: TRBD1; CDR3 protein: CASSPPTGVNEQFF; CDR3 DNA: TGTGCCAGCAGCCCTCCGACAGGGGTCAATGAGCAGTTCTTC
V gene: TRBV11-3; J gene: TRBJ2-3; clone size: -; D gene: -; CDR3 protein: CASSLGENSSTDTQYF; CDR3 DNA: TGTGCCAGCAGCTTAGGAGAGAATTCTAGCACAGATACGCAGTATTTT
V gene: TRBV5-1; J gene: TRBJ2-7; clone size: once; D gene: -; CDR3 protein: CASSLSRSYEQYF; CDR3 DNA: TGCGCCAGCAGCTTGTCGCGGTCCTACGAGCAGTACTTC
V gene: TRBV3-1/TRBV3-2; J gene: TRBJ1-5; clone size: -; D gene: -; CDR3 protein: CASGQRSNQPQHF; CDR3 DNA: TGTGCCAGCGGACAAAGGAGCAATCAGCCCCAGCATTTT
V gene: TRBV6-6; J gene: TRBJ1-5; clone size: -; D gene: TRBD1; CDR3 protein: CASSQGQGKRVHSNQPQHF; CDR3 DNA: TGTGCCAGCAGTCAGGGACAGGGTAAACGAGTGCATAGCAATCAGCCCCAGCATTTT
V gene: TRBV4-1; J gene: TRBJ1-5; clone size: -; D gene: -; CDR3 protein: CASSQDFRGIRPQHF; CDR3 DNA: TGCGCCAGCAGCCAAGATTTTAGGGGAATCAGGCCCCAGCATTTT
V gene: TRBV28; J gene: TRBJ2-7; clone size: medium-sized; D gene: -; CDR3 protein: CASSSRRQARYEQYF; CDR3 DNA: TGTGCCAGCAGTTCTCGTCGACAGGCCCGCTACGAGCAGTACTTC
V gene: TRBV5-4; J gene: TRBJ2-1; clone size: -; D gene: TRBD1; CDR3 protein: CASSRDRSSNEQFF; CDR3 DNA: TGTGCCAGCAGCCGGGACAGAAGCTCCAATGAGCAGTTCTTC
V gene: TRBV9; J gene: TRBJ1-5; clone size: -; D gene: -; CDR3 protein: CASRIDRSYSNQPQHF; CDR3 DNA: TGTGCCAGCAGAATCGACCGGTCCTATAGCAATCAGCCCCAGCATTTT
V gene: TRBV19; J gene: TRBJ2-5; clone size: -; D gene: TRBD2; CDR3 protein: CASSPGLAGQETQYF; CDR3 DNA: TGTGCCAGTAGTCCGGGACTAGCGGGACAGGAGACCCAGTACTTC
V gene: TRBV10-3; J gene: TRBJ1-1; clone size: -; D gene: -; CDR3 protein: CAISESNQIEAFF; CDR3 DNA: TGTGCCATCAGTGAGTCTAACCAGATCGAAGCTTTCTTT
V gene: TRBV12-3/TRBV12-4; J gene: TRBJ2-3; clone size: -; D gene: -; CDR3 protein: CASSLKMDTQYF; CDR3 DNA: TGTGCCAGCAGTTTGAAGATGGATACGCAGTATTTT
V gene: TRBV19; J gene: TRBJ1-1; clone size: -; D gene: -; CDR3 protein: CASNHRDIAEAFF; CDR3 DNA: TGTGCCAGTAACCACCGGGACATAGCTGAAGCTTTCTTT
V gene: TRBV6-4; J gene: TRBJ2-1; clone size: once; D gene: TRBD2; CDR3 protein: CASTLSGSDDVSEQFF; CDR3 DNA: TGTGCCAGCACTCTTAGCGGGAGCGACGATGTCAGTGAGCAGTTCTTC
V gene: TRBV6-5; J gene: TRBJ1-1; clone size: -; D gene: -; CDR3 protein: CASNRPNTEAFF; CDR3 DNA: TGTGCCAGCAACAGACCAAACACTGAAGCTTTCTTT
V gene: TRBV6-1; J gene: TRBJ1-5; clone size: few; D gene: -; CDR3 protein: CASSEEAEHQPQHF; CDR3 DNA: TGTGCCAGCAGTGAGGAGGCCGAACATCAGCCCCAGCATTTT
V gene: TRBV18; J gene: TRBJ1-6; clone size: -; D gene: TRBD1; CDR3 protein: CASSLTGAAFNLYNSPLHF; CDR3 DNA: TGTGCCAGCTCACTAACAGGGGCGGCCTTCAACCTATATAATTCACCCCTCCACTTT
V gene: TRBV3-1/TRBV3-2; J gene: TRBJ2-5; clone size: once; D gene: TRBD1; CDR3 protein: CASSQAGQAKTQYF; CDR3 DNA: TGTGCCAGCAGCCAAGCTGGACAGGCGAAGACCCAGTACTTC
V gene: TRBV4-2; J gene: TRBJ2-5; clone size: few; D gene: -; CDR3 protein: CASSPRDSGQETQYF; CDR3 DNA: TGTGCCAGCAGCCCCCGGGACAGCGGGCAAGAGACCCAGTACTTC
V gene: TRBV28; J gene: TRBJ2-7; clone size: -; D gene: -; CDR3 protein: CASSSGHLPEAGVPSYEQYF; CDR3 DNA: TGTGCCAGCAGTTCGGGACACCTACCTGAGGCGGGGGTGCCCTCCTACGAGCAGTACTTC
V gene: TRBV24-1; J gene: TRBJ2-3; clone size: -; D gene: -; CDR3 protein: CATSQTGTTDTQYF; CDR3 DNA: TGTGCCACCAGTCAGACGGGAACCACAGATACGCAGTATTTT
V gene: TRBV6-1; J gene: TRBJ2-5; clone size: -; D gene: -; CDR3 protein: CASSEARPQGSQTQYF; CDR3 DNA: TGTGCCAGCAGTGAAGCGAGGCCACAGGGTTCTCAGACCCAGTACTTC
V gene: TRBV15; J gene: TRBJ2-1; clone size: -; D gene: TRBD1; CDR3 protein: CATSSPQTGHNEQFF; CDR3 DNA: TGTGCCACCAGCAGCCCCCAGACAGGGCACAATGAGCAGTTCTTC
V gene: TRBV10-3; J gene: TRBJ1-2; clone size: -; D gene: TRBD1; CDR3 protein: CAISSGTGRNYGYTF; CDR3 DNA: TGTGCCATCAGCTCCGGGACAGGAAGAAACTATGGCTACACCTTC
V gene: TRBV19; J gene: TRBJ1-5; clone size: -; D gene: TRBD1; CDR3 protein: CASSISPTGNNQPQHF; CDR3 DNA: TGTGCCAGTAGTATTTCCCCGACAGGGAACAATCAGCCCCAGCATTTT
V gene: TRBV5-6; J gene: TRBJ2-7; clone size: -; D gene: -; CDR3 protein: CASSFNPGGSYEQYF; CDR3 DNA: TGTGCCAGCAGCTTCAACCCAGGAGGCTCCTACGAGCAGTACTTC
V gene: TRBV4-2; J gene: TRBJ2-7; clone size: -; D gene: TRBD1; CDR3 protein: CASSQSTGGADDYEQYF; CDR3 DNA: TGTGCCAGCAGCCAGTCGACAGGGGGCGCGGATGACTACGAGCAGTACTTC
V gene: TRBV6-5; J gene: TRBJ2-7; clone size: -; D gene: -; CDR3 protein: CASRDRDWGYEQYF; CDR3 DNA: TGTGCCAGCAGGGACCGGGACTGGGGCTACGAGCAGTACTTC
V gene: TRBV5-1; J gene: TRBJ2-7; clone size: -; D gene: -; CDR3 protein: CASSLREGRDEQYF; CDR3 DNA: TGCGCCAGCAGCTTGCGCGAGGGCAGGGACGAGCAGTACTTC
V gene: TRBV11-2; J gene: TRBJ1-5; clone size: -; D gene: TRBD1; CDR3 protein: CASSAGTGDYSNQPQHF; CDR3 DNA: TGTGCCAGCAGCGCTGGGACAGGGGACTATAGCAATCAGCCCCAGCATTTT
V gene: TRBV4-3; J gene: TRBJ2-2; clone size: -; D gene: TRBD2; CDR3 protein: CASSQDAASGRGNTGELFF; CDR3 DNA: TGCGCCAGCAGCCAAGACGCGGCTAGCGGGAGGGGTAACACCGGGGAGCTGTTTTTT
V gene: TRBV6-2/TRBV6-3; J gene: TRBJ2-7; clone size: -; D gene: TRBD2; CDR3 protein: CASSGLAGAYEQYF; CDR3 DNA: TGTGCCAGCAGTGGACTAGCGGGCGCCTACGAGCAGTACTTC
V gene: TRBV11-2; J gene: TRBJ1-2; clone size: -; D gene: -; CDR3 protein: CASSLDGQIYGYTF; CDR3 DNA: TGTGCCAGCAGCTTAGATGGCCAGATCTATGGCTACACCTTC
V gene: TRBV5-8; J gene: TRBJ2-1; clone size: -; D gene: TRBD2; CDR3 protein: CASKLAGLGSSYNEQFF; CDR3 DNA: TGTGCCAGCAAGCTAGCGGGCCTAGGGAGCTCCTACAATGAGCAGTTCTTC
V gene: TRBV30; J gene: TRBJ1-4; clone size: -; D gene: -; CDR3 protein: CAWNSGLWGEKLFF; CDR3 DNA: TGTGCCTGGAATAGCGGACTTTGGGGTGAAAAACTGTTTTTT
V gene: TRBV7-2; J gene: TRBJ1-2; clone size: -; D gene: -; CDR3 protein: CASSGGSYGYTF; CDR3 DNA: TGTGCCAGCAGCGGGGGGAGTTATGGCTACACCTTC
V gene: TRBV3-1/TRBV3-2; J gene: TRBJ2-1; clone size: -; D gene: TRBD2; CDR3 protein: CASSQASGSRSSYNEQFF; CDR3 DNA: TGTGCCAGCAGCCAAGCTAGCGGGTCGCGTAGCTCCTACAATGAGCAGTTCTTC
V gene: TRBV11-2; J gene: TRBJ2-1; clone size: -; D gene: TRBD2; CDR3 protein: CASSLSGTSGYNEQFF; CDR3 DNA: TGTGCCAGCAGCTTATCCGGGACTAGCGGATACAATGAGCAGTTCTTC
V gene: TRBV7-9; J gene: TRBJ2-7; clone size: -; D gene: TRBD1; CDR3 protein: CASSEQGSYEQYF; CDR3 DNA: TGTGCCAGCAGCGAACAGGGGTCCTACGAGCAGTACTTC
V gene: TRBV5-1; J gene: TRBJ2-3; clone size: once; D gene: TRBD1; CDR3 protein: CASSLEAGGADTQYF; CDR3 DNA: TGCGCCAGCAGCTTGGAAGCAGGGGGCGCAGATACGCAGTATTTT
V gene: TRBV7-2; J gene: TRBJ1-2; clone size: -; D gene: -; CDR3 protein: CASSFGGTYGYTF; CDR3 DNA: TGTGCCAGCAGCTTTGGAGGAACTTATGGCTACACCTTC
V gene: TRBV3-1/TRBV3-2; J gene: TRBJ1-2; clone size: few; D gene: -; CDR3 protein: CASSQEGGWGYTF; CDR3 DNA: TGTGCCAGCAGCCAAGAGGGGGGCTGGGGCTACACCTTC